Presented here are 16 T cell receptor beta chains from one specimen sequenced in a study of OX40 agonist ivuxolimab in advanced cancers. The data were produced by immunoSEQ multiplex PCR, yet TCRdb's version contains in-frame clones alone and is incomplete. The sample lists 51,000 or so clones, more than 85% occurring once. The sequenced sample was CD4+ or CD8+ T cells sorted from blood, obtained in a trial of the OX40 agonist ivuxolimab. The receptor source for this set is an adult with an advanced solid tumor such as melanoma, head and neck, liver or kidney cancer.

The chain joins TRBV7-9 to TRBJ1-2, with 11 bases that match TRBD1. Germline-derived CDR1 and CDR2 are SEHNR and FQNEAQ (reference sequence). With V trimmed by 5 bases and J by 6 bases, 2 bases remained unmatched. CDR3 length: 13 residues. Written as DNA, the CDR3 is TGTGCCAGCAGCCTGGGACAGGGGGATGGCTACACCTTC. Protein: CASSLGQGDGYTF.

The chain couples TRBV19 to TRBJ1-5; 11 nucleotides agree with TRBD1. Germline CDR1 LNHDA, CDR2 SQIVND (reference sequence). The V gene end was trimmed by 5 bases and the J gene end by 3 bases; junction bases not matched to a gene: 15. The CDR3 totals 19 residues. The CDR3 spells CASSSGTGGPESPNQPQHF. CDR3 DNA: TGTGCCAGTAGTTCCGGGACAGGGGGGCCCGAGAGTCCCAATCAGCCCCAGCATTTT.

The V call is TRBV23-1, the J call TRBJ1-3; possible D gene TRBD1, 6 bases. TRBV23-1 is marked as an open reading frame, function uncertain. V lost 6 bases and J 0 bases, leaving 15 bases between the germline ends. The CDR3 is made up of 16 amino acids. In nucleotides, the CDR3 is TGCGCCAGCAGCCATAAAGGGGGGAACTCTGGAAACACCATATATTTT. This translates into CASSHKGGNSGNTIYF.

The CDR3 DNA follows: TGCGCCAGCAGTGAGGGTCGGGACAGCTACTCCTACGAGCAGTACTTC. Encoded protein: CASSEGRDSYSYEQYF. The chain recombines TRBV10-2 with TRBJ2-7; 7 nucleotides agree with TRBD1. Germline V gives CDR1 WSHSY, CDR2 SAAADI. V was pared by 2 bases and J by 0 bases, with 7 bases of the junction left unmatched. CDR3 size: 16 residues.

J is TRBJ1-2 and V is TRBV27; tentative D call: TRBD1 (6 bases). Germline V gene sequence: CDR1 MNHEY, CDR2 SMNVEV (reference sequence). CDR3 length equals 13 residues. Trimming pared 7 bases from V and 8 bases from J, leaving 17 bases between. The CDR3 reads CASTGAGAGGYTF. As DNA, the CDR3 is TGTGCCAGCACCGGAGCGGGGGCGGGGGGCTACACCTTC.

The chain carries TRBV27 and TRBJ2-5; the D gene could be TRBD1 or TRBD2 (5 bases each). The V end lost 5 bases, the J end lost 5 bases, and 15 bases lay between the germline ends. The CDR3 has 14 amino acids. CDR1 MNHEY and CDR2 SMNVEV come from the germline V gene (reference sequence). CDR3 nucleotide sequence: TGTGCCAGCAGTCCCGAGACACGGGGCGAGACCCAGTACTTC. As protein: CASSPETRGETQYF.

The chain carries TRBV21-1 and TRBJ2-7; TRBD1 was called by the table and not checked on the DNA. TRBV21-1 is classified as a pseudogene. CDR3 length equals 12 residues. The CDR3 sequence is CASSKGQAGRNF. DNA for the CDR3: TGTGCCAGCAGCAAAGGGCAGGCAGGTCGAAACTTC.

CDR3 bases: TGTGCCAGCAGTGGAATCTACGAGCAGTACTTC. Protein: CASSGIYEQYF. The genes are TRBV2 and TRBJ2-7; D is undetermined. Trimming stripped 4 bases from V and 3 bases from J, with 4 bases between. Germline CDR1 SNHLY, CDR2 FYNNEI. The length of the CDR3 is 11 residues.

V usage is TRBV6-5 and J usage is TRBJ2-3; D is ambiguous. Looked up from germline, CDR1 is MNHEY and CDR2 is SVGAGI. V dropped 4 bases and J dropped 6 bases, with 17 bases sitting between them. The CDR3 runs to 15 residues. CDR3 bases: TGTGCCAGCAGTTCCACAATTCCCGTCGGGGATACGCAGTATTTT. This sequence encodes CASSSTIPVGDTQYF.

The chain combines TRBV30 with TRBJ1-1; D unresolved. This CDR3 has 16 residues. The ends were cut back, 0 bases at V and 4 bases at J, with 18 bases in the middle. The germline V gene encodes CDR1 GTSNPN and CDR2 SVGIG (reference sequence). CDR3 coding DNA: TGTGCCTGGAGTGTACTCGGACCGCGCTCTCCCACTGAAGCTTTCTTT. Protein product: CAWSVLGPRSPTEAFF.

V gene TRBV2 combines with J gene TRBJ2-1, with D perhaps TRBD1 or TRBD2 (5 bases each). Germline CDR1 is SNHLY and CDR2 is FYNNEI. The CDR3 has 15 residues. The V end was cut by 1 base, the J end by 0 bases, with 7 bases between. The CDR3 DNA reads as TGTGCCAGCAGTGAAGGGGGGAGCTCCTACAATGAGCAGTTCTTC. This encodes CASSEGGSSYNEQFF.

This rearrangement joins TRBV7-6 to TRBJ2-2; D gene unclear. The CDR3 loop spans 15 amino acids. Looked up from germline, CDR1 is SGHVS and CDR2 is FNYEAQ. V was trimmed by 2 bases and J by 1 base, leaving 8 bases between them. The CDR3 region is CASSLLQMNTGELFF. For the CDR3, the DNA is TGTGCCAGCAGCTTATTACAGATGAACACCGGGGAGCTGTTTTTT.

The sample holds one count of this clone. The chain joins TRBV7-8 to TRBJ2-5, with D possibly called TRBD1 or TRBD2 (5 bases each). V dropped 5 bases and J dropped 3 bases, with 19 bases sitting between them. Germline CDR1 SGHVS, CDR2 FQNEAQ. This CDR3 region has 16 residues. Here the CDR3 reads CASSHPARDGEETQYF. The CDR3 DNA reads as TGTGCCAGCAGCCATCCTGCCCGGGACGGAGAAGAGACCCAGTACTTC.

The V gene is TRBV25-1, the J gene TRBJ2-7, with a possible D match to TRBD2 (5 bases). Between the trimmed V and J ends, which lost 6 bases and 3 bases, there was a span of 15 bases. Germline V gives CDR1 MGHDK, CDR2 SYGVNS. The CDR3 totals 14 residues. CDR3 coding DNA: TGTGCCAGCAGGCGGAGGACTCGCCACTACGAGCAGTACTTC. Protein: CASRRRTRHYEQYF.

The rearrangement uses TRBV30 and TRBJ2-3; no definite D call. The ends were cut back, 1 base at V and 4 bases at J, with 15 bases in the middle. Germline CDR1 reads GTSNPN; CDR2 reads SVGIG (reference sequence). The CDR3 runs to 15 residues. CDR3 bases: TGTGCCTGGAGTGCGTCCGGTGGTTCGTCAGATACGCAGTATTTT. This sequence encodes CAWSASGGSSDTQYF.

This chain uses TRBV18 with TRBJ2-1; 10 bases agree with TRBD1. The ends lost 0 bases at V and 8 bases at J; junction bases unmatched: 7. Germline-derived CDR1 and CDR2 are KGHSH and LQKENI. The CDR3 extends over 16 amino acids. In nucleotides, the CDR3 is TGTGCCAGCTCACCACCGTTGACAGGGGGCTGGGATGAGCAGTTCTTC. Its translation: CASSPPLTGGWDEQFF.